A single sample is the source of the 21 T cell receptor beta chains below, sequenced in a study of cytomegalovirus exposure and HLA in healthy donors. The PCR ran on 60 Vbeta and 13 Jbeta primers. Here immunoSEQ multiplex PCR was the method, and the copy in TCRdb shows in-frame clones only, minus some. The table records some 150,000 clones, 60% to 80% of them present only once. Sequencing input: PBMCs. The receptor source for this set is a woman in her forties or fifties in good health and CMV-seronegative.

This chain connects TRBV5-4 to TRBJ2-7; D unresolved. The germline V and J ends were trimmed by 0 bases and 0 bases, with 7 bases remaining between them. Germline CDR1 and CDR2: SGHNT and YYREEE (reference sequence). The CDR3 is 14 amino acids. CDR3: CASSLEQSSYEQYF. The DNA of the CDR3 is TGTGCCAGCAGCTTGGAACAGAGCTCCTACGAGCAGTACTTC.

The chain employs TRBV27 and TRBJ1-1; 7 nucleotides agree with TRBD1. CDR3 length: 15 residues. V trimming: 8 bases; J trimming: 1 base; junction bases outside the gene matches: 10. Germline V gives CDR1 MNHEY, CDR2 SMNVEV (reference sequence). The DNA for the CDR3 is TGTGCCAGCGTCGACAGGGTCCAACAGAACACTGAAGCTTTCTTT. This translates into CASVDRVQQNTEAFF.

The V and J genes are TRBV2 and TRBJ1-2; D ambiguous. This CDR3 region has 13 residues. Trimming cost V 3 bases and J 6 bases, with 11 bases left between them. Germline V gene lookup returns CDR1 SNHLY and CDR2 FYNNEI. CDR3 coding DNA: TGTGCCAGCAGTGATGGTCGGACTGATGGCTACACCTTC. Amino acids: CASSDGRTDGYTF.

V usage is TRBV9 and J usage is TRBJ2-1; 7 nucleotides line up with TRBD1. The CDR3 has 15 amino acids. Germline CDR1 and CDR2: SGDLS and YYNGEE. J lost 8 bases, V lost 2 bases, and 10 bases had no gene match. CDR3 protein: CASSVETGIFDEQFF. CDR3 sequence (DNA): TGTGCCAGCAGCGTTGAGACAGGGATCTTCGATGAGCAGTTCTTC.

The chain combines TRBV10-3 with TRBJ2-5, with no clear D. Germline V gene data show CDR1 as ENHRY and CDR2 as SYGVKD. The CDR3 covers 12 residues. V lost 3 bases and J lost 4, with 6 bases in between. The CDR3 here is CAISDRVETQYF. The CDR3 nucleotides are TGTGCCATCAGTGATAGAGTAGAGACCCAGTACTTC.

The chain has TRBV9 and TRBJ2-5; no firm D call. The V end lost 5 bases, the J end lost 1 base, and 9 bases lay between the germline ends. From germline, CDR1 is SGDLS and CDR2 YYNGEE. The CDR3 totals 13 residues. CDR3 coding DNA: TGTGCCAGCAGTCACAACAGCCAAGAGACCCAGTACTTC. The encoded protein is CASSHNSQETQYF.

The chain links TRBV4-3 to TRBJ2-1, with 8 bases fitting TRBD2. The CDR3 has 16 amino acids. CDR1 is LGHNA, CDR2 YSLEER, per germline. Trimming cost V 0 bases and J 2 bases; bases outside gene matches: 3. CDR3 amino acids: CASSQDPAGAYNEQFF. The CDR3 nucleotides are TGCGCCAGCAGCCAAGATCCAGCGGGGGCCTACAATGAGCAGTTCTTC.

Concerning this clone itself: One junction end does not reproduce the germline sequence, and a read error may be involved. The chain carries TRBV7-9 and TRBJ2-6; D unclear. The germline V gene has CDR1 SEHNR and CDR2 FQNEAQ (reference sequence). The CDR3 length is 17 residues. CDR3 residues: CSSSLVYTISGANVLTF. The CDR3 DNA follows: TGTTCCAGCAGCTTAGTTTACACAATCTCTGGGGCCAACGTCCTGACTTTC. Together with reference TRBV7-9 and TRBJ2-6, the CDR3 gives the full variable domain: DTGVSQNPRHKITKRGQNVTFRCDPISEHNRLYWYRQTLGQGPEFLTYFQNEAQLEKSRLLSDRFSAERPKGSFSTLEIQRTEQGDSAMYLCSSSLVYTISGANVLTFGAGSRLTVL.

The CDR3 spells CASSYSYRAGNTIYF. The CDR3 DNA follows: TGTGCCAGCAGTTACTCGTACAGGGCTGGAAACACCATATATTTT. The V gene is TRBV6-5, the J gene TRBJ1-3; TRBD1 is a possible D gene (6 bases). Germline lookup yields CDR1 MNHEY and CDR2 SVGAGI. The CDR3 is made up of 15 amino acids. The ends were cut back, 0 bases at V and 2 bases at J, with 8 bases in the middle.

This chain connects TRBV23-1 to TRBJ1-1, with 12 bases matching TRBD1. TRBV23-1 is given ORF status, its function remaining uncertain. V gave up 2 bases and J gave up 1 base; unmatched junction bases: 11. The CDR3 is 19 amino acids. CDR3 sequence (DNA): TGCGCCAGCAGTCAAAAAACGGGACAGGGGGCGTTAGGGAACACTGAAGCTTTCTTT. Translation gives CASSQKTGQGALGNTEAFF.

The chain has TRBV4-1 and TRBJ2-3; 14 bases agree with TRBD2. V lost 1 base and J lost 4; bases outside the gene matches: 7. This CDR3 contains 18 residues. Germline V lookup: CDR1 MGHRA, CDR2 YSYEKL. DNA for the CDR3: TGCGCCAGCAGCCAAGTTCCGACTAGCGGGGGGGCGGCAGATACGCAGTATTTT. Its protein product is CASSQVPTSGGAADTQYF.

The gene calls are TRBV10-3 and TRBJ1-1; a weak D match, TRBD1 (6 bases). This CDR3 region has 16 residues. V lost 0 bases to trimming and J lost 5 bases, with 16 bases between them. Germline values: CDR1 ENHRY, CDR2 SYGVKD. CDR3: CAISESGAREGTEAFF. The CDR3 DNA follows: TGTGCCATCAGTGAGTCGGGGGCCAGGGAGGGGACTGAAGCTTTCTTT.

This chain joins TRBV9 and TRBJ2-1; no clear D. V gave up 3 bases and J gave up 11 bases, with 12 bases separating them. In germline, CDR1 is SGDLS, CDR2 YYNGEE. The CDR3 spans 12 residues. CDR3 in amino acids: CASSAGLSQQFF. The DNA for the CDR3 is TGTGCCAGCAGCGCAGGTCTTTCTCAGCAGTTCTTC.

In this sample, this clone turned up a few times. The chain combines TRBV4-1 with TRBJ2-5; the D gene is possibly TRBD1 (6 bases). Between the trimmed V and J ends, which lost 0 bases and 5 bases, there was a span of 13 bases. Per the germline V gene, CDR1 is MGHRA and CDR2 is YSYEKL. This CDR3 region has 15 residues. This CDR3 is CASSQDPGVRETQYF. CDR3 bases: TGCGCCAGCAGCCAAGACCCAGGGGTCCGGGAGACCCAGTACTTC.

This chain uses TRBV5-1 with TRBJ2-1, with 13 positions matching TRBD2. Germline CDR1 is SGHRS and CDR2 is YFSETQ. The CDR3 consists of 18 residues. With V trimmed by 1 base and J by 4 bases, 8 bases remained unmatched. CDR3 sequence: CASSLLGLAGEMYNEQFF. CDR3 nucleotides: TGCGCCAGCAGCTTGCTCGGACTAGCGGGGGAGATGTACAATGAGCAGTTCTTC.

The chain links TRBV5-5 to TRBJ2-3, with 7 bases matching TRBD1. The J segment lost 0 bases and the V segment lost 4 bases, leaving 11 bases of the junction unmatched. CDR1 SGHKS and CDR2 YYEKEE come from the germline V gene (reference sequence). The CDR3 runs 17 residues. The CDR3 sequence: CASSKGTAPFSTDTQYF. The CDR3 DNA follows: TGTGCCAGCAGCAAAGGGACAGCCCCCTTTAGCACAGATACGCAGTATTTT.

The chain is built from TRBV13 and TRBJ2-1; 8 bases match TRBD1. Germline V gives CDR1 PRHDT, CDR2 FYEKMQ (reference sequence). The CDR3 is 17 amino acids. J gave up 0 bases and V 5 bases, and 9 bases lay outside the gene matches. This chain's CDR3 is CASSTLTGGSSYNEQFF. The CDR3 nucleotides read TGTGCCAGCAGCACCCTCACAGGGGGAAGCTCCTACAATGAGCAGTTCTTC.

V usage is TRBV20-1 and J usage is TRBJ2-7, with 8 bases matching TRBD2. The CDR3 contains 11 residues. Germline loops: CDR1 DFQATT, CDR2 SNEGSKA (reference sequence). V lost 5 bases to trimming and J lost 6 bases; unmatched junction nucleotides: 3. The CDR3, as DNA: TGCAGTGCTCCCACTAGCGGCGAGCAGTACTTC. As protein: CSAPTSGEQYF.

This clone was seen just once. This sequence joins TRBV2 and TRBJ2-2, with 7 bases that match TRBD1. CDR1 is SNHLY, CDR2 FYNNEI, per germline. CDR3 length: 16 amino acids. V dropped 6 bases and J dropped 3; count of bases not matched to a gene: 10. The CDR3 DNA reads as TGTGCCAGCAGCGACACAGGGGCATCTTACACCGGGGAGCTGTTTTTT. Encoded protein: CASSDTGASYTGELFF.

V and J are TRBV6-1 and TRBJ1-1; TRBD1 matches 11 bases. CDR1 and CDR2 (germline): MNHNS, SASEGT. Germline trimming cut 3 bases from V and 5 bases from J; bases unmatched to any gene: 5. This CDR3 is built from 15 residues. This CDR3 is CASSDWTGGETEAFF. In DNA, the CDR3 is TGTGCCAGCAGTGATTGGACAGGGGGCGAGACTGAAGCTTTCTTT.

The chain carries TRBV5-1 and TRBJ2-5; 9 nucleotides agree with TRBD1. J gave up 1 base and V 3 bases, and 4 bases lay outside the gene matches. Germline V gene sequence: CDR1 SGHRS, CDR2 YFSETQ. The CDR3 contains 15 residues. In nucleotides, the CDR3 is TGCGCCAGCAGCTCGGGACAGGGATTCCAAGAGACCCAGTACTTC. This translates into CASSSGQGFQETQYF.